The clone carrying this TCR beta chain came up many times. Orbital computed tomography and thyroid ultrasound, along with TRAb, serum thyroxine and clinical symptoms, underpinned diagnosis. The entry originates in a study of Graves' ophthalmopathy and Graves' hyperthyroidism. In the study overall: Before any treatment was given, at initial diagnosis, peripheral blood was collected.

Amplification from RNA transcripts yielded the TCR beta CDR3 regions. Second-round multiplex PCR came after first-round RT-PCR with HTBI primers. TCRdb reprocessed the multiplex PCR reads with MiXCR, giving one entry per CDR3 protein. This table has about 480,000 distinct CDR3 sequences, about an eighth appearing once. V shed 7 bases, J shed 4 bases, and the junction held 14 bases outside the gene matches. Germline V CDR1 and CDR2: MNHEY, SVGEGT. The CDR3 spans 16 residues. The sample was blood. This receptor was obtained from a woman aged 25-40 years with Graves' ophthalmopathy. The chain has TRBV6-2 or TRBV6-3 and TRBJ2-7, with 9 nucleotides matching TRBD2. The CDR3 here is CASKAGGPLTVYEQYF. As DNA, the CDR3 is TGTGCCAGCAAGGCGGGAGGGCCGCTCACGGTATACGAGCAGTACTTC.